This T cell receptor beta chain was sequenced for a study of cytomegalovirus exposure and HLA in healthy donors. General study results and limits: Of the V segments, some could not be distinguished, including TRBV6-2 and TRBV6-3, and were excluded. More clonal expansion characterized HLA-associated TCR beta chains than equally common others in a later analysis. Later analysis placed DRB1 highest and HLA-C lowest in TCR association rates, which differed by HLA locus.

Note on this clone: Its antigen is as yet unknown.

Trimming at V came to 0 bases and at J to 9 bases, leaving 10 bases not matched to a gene. CDR1 LGHNA and CDR2 YSLEER come from the germline V gene. The CDR3 is 15 residues long. Amplification used 60 Vbeta primers and 13 Jbeta primers. Only in-frame clones appear in the TCRdb table, and some are missing; sequencing was by immunoSEQ multiplex PCR. The data show 150,000 to 200,000 clones, about 80% seen once. The specimen was PBMCs. V is TRBV4-3 and J is TRBJ1-2; 7 bases match TRBD1. This receptor was identified in a woman aged 40 to 50 in good health and CMV-seronegative. The CDR3 region is CASSQDWSRGQRYTF. CDR3 bases: TGCGCCAGCAGCCAAGATTGGTCGAGGGGGCAACGCTACACCTTC.